This TCR beta chain was sequenced for a study of T-cell reconstitution after alpha-beta-depleted transplantation in children. The study's findings and limits: Newly made T cells mostly supplied T-cell counts and diversity one year after transplant. About two months after transplant, alpha-beta T cells reportedly came from several hundred expanded graft clones.

From germline, CDR1 is SGHRS and CDR2 YFSETQ. The CDR3 loop spans 15 amino acids. V was clipped by 2 bases and J by 0 bases, with 6 bases between them. Worth noting for this clonotype: The antigen is not known.

A library of TCRbeta sequences, prepared with unique molecular identifiers, was generated. From the PCR reads, TCRdb called clonotypes with MiXCR, one entry per CDR3 protein. This sample has about 980,000 distinct CDR3 sequences, with about 26% found just once. This TCR was recovered from a boy less than two years old who had a stem cell transplant for SCID, so the T cells may come from the graft donor. The starting material was PBMCs, mostly from graft donor cells, obtained 360 days after TCRalphabeta/CD19-depleted stem cell transplant. V is TRBV5-1 and J is TRBJ2-6; D is uncertain. Here the CDR3 reads CASSLYISGANVLTF. CDR3 coding DNA: TGCGCCAGCAGCTTATACATCTCTGGGGCCAACGTCCTGACTTTC. Together with reference TRBV5-1 and TRBJ2-6, the CDR3 gives the full variable domain: KAGVTQTPRYLIKTRGQQVTLSCSPISGHRSVSWYQQTPGQGLQFLFEYFSETQRNKGNFPGRFSGRQFSNSRSEMNVSTLELGDSALYLCASSLYISGANVLTFGAGSRLTVL.